A selection of T cell receptor beta chains follows, all from one sample in a study of cytomegalovirus exposure and HLA in healthy donors. The assay was immunoSEQ multiplex PCR, and TCRdb's table has in-frame clones only and misses some. The sample shows around 220,000 clones, approximately 79% of them seen only once. The sequencing input was PBMCs. The source is a girl aged 2-10 years in good health and CMV-seronegative. The CDR3 runs from the conserved cysteine through the conserved F or W. A D gene is named only where the DNA matches it firmly. Clone size is shown for a subset of rows, as once, few, many or a class of expanded clone.

d_gene | j_gene | v_gene | abundance | CDR3aa | CDR3nt
NA | TRBJ2-1 | TRBV7-9 | once | CASSAGLLSSYNEQFF | TGTGCCAGCAGCGCCGGACTTTTGAGCTCCTACAATGAGCAGTTCTTC
NA | TRBJ2-3 | TRBV9 | once | CASSVGGGVAIDTQYF | TGTGCCAGCAGCGTAGGTGGTGGTGTTGCGATAGATACGCAGTATTTT
NA | TRBJ1-6 | TRBV9 | NA | CASSVEAGARDSPLHF | TGTGCCAGCAGCGTAGAGGCGGGGGCGAGGGATTCACCCCTCCACTTT
NA | TRBJ2-7 | TRBV9 | few | CASSDQGGGLGEQYF | TGTGCCAGCAGCGACCAGGGGGGTGGTCTAGGCGAGCAGTACTTC
TRBD1 | TRBJ1-1 | TRBV5-4 | NA | CASSPGQENTEAFF | TGTGCCAGCAGCCCCGGACAGGAAAACACTGAAGCTTTCTTT
NA | TRBJ1-2 | TRBV2 | NA | CASSELWAGADYGYTF | TGTGCCAGCAGTGAATTGTGGGCAGGGGCGGACTATGGCTACACCTTC
TRBD1 | TRBJ1-1 | TRBV5-1 | NA | CASSLGTGPSSTEAFF | TGCGCCAGCAGCTTGGGGACAGGACCATCAAGCACTGAAGCTTTCTTT
NA | TRBJ2-1 | TRBV5-1 | NA | CASSLTVTSSYNEQFF | TGCGCCAGCAGCCTGACAGTCACGAGCTCCTACAATGAGCAGTTCTTC
TRBD1 | TRBJ1-5 | TRBV19 | NA | CASTGQGDGQPQHF | TGTGCCAGCACGGGACAGGGCGACGGTCAGCCCCAGCATTTT
NA | TRBJ1-1 | TRBV5-1 | NA | CASGASMNTEAFF | TGCGCCAGCGGGGCCTCTATGAACACTGAAGCTTTCTTT
NA | TRBJ2-7 | TRBV18 | NA | CASSPGQLYEQYF | TGTGCCAGCTCACCAGGACAGCTTTACGAGCAGTACTTC
TRBD1 | TRBJ2-3 | TRBV5-1 | NA | CASSFHGQGTDTQYF | TGCGCCAGCAGCTTTCACGGACAGGGCACAGATACGCAGTATTTT